These 7 T cell receptor beta chains were sequenced from one sample in a study of T cells in Graves' hyperthyroidism and ophthalmopathy. RNA transcripts were the template for amplifying TCR beta CDR3 regions. HTBI primers were employed in a first-round RT-PCR of the TCR CDR3. TCRdb reprocessed the multiplex PCR reads with MiXCR, giving one entry per CDR3 protein. The table has about 380,000 distinct CDR3 sequences, roughly 15% seen once; the top ten hold roughly a fifth. The sequenced sample was blood. All receptors derive from a woman in her thirties with Graves' ophthalmopathy.

This clonotype was counted at least ten times. The chain couples TRBV27 to TRBJ2-5; tentatively, D is TRBD2 (7 bases). V dropped 5 bases and J dropped 4 bases, with 20 bases sitting between them. This CDR3 contains 16 residues. Germline lookup yields CDR1 MNHEY and CDR2 SMNVEV (reference sequence). CDR3 loop: CASSPLGGGPAETQYF. The CDR3 DNA follows: TGTGCCAGCAGTCCCCTTGGGGGGGGCCCGGCAGAGACCCAGTACTTC.

This clonotype was observed many times. The genes are TRBV7-2 and TRBJ2-5, with D perhaps matching TRBD1 or TRBD2 (5 bases each). Germline loops: CDR1 SGHTA, CDR2 FQGNSA. CDR3 length: 14 amino acids. The V end was cut by 5 bases, the J end by 5 bases, with 15 bases between. The CDR3 DNA sequence: TGTGCCAGCAGCCCATCGGGACGTTGGGAGACCCAGTACTTC. Its translation is CASSPSGRWETQYF. The entire variable domain, with the rest obtained from reference TRBV7-2 and TRBJ2-5, is as follows: GAGVSQSPSNKVTEKGKDVELRCDPISGHTALYWYRQSLGQGLEFLIYFQGNSAPDKSGLPSDRFSAERTGGSVSTLTIQRTQQEDSAVYLCASSPSGRWETQYFGPGTRLLVL.

The sample holds many counts of this clonotype. The V call is TRBV18, the J call TRBJ2-7; the D is unclear. The CDR3 runs 13 residues. Germline CDR1 KGHSH, CDR2 LQKENI. Trimming left V 6 bases short and J 5 bases short, with 14 bases between. CDR3 in DNA: TGTGCCAGCTCCCCCGGGTATAAAGACGAGCAGTACTTC. Translating it yields CASSPGYKDEQYF.

This clonotype was found many times. This rearrangement joins TRBV7-2 to TRBJ2-7, with unresolved D. Germline V lookup: CDR1 SGHTA, CDR2 FQGNSA. Trimming shortened V by 1 base and J by 3 bases, and 7 bases separated the two germline ends. The CDR3 sequence is 13 residues long. CDR3 nucleotide sequence: TGTGCCAGCAGCTTAGGTATGGGCTACGAGCAGTACTTC. Protein sequence: CASSLGMGYEQYF.

This clonotype was detected many times. The chain is built from TRBV20-1 and TRBJ1-6; D remains ambiguous. In germline, CDR1 is DFQATT, CDR2 SNEGSKA (reference sequence). V dropped 2 bases and J dropped 0 bases, with 8 bases sitting between them. The CDR3 has 15 residues. The CDR3 spells CSARSQSSYNSPLHF. Written as DNA, the CDR3 is TGCAGTGCTAGATCACAGAGCTCCTATAATTCACCCCTCCACTTT.

Many counts were recorded for this clonotype. This chain uses TRBV2 with TRBJ2-3; D remains ambiguous. The V gene lost 3 bases and the J gene lost 0 bases, with 7 bases spanning the gap. There are 14 residues in the CDR3. Per the germline V gene, CDR1 is SNHLY and CDR2 is FYNNEI. The DNA for the CDR3 is TGTGCCAGCAGTGAGGGCAGTAGCACAGATACGCAGTATTTT. It encodes CASSEGSSTDTQYF. The full variable domain, completed using reference TRBV2 and TRBJ2-3, is EPEVTQTPSHQVTQMGQEVILRCVPISNHLYFYWYRQILGQKVEFLVSFYNNEISEKSEIFDDQFSVERPDGSNFTLKIRSTKLEDSAMYFCASSEGSSTDTQYFGPGTRLTVL.

This clonotype was seen ten or more times. This sequence joins TRBV2 and TRBJ2-5; 12 bases are shared with TRBD2. CDR3 size: 17 residues. Looked up from germline, CDR1 is SNHLY and CDR2 is FYNNEI. V shed 3 bases, J shed 5 bases, and the junction held 10 bases outside the gene matches. This chain's CDR3 is CASSDVASGGARETQYF. CDR3 coding DNA: TGTGCCAGCAGTGATGTCGCTAGCGGGGGGGCTAGGGAGACCCAGTACTTC.